The 30 T cell receptor beta chains below all came from one sample that was sequenced in a study of CD8+ T cells in alopecia areata. Treatment denoted: oral pan-JAK inhibitor, 5-10 mg twice daily. In each case, RNA was isolated and then reverse transcribed into cDNA as the sequencing template. The repertoire was sequenced with immunoSEQ multiplex PCR; TCRdb's copy has only in-frame clones and lacks some. The table lists 200,000 or so clones, roughly two fifths of them singletons. This material consisted of CD4+ T cells sorted from blood, taken at approximately week 34, from a patient treated with tofacitinib. These receptor sequences come from a human donor with alopecia areata.

This clone was recorded once. The rearrangement links TRBV7-6 to TRBJ2-3, with D unclear. Trimming left V 3 bases short and J 3 bases short, with 4 bases between. This CDR3 spans 12 amino acids. The germline V gene has CDR1 SGHVS and CDR2 FNYEAQ. CDR3 residues: CASSLRTDTQYF. DNA for the CDR3: TGTGCCAGCAGCTTGAGAACAGATACGCAGTATTTT.

This CDR3 is CASSHPSTGTIHYEQYF. The CDR3 region has the DNA TGCGCCAGCAGCCATCCTTCGACAGGGACCATCCACTACGAGCAGTACTTC. V is TRBV4-1 and J is TRBJ2-7; the match to TRBD1 covers 7 bases. The germline V gene has CDR1 MGHRA and CDR2 YSYEKL. Trimming at V came to 3 bases and at J to 3 bases, leaving 14 bases not matched to a gene. The CDR3 has 17 amino acids.

The chain has TRBV27 and TRBJ1-5; D not resolved. Germline lookup yields CDR1 MNHEY and CDR2 SMNVEV (reference sequence). The CDR3 loop spans 14 amino acids. V was pared by 2 bases and J by 4 bases, with 9 bases between. The DNA for the CDR3 is TGTGCCAGCAGTTTAGGGCAGGATAATCAGCCCCAGCATTTT. Its protein is CASSLGQDNQPQHF.

The V call is TRBV6-1, the J call TRBJ2-7; D is undetermined. There are 12 residues in the CDR3. Germline CDR1 reads MNHNS; CDR2 reads SASEGT. Deletions cut 6 bases from V and 4 bases from J, with 10 bases between. The chain's CDR3 is CASRQDTYEQYF. CDR3 DNA: TGTGCCAGCAGACAAGACACATACGAGCAGTACTTC.

This rearrangement joins TRBV30 to TRBJ1-2; no clear D gene. Germline V gene data show CDR1 as GTSNPN and CDR2 as SVGIG (reference sequence). The CDR3 has 13 amino acids. Trimming took 5 bases from V and 4 from J, leaving 14 bases between them. The CDR3 sequence: CAWQRAPGYGYTF. CDR3 in DNA: TGTGCCTGGCAGCGGGCGCCCGGCTATGGCTACACCTTC.

J is TRBJ1-5 and V is TRBV2; no firm D call. The germline V gene encodes CDR1 SNHLY and CDR2 FYNNEI. The ends were cut back, 6 bases at V and 4 bases at J, with 16 bases in the middle. The CDR3 contains 15 residues. The CDR3 DNA follows: TGTGCCAGCAGCCCCAATCTTTCCGTGAATCAGCCCCAGCATTTT. It yields the protein CASSPNLSVNQPQHF. Based on the CDR3 plus reference TRBV2 and TRBJ1-5, the full variable domain is EPEVTQTPSHQVTQMGQEVILRCVPISNHLYFYWYRQILGQKVEFLVSFYNNEISEKSEIFDDQFSVERPDGSNFTLKIRSTKLEDSAMYFCASSPNLSVNQPQHFGDGTRLSIL.

This clone was seen more than once but under ten times. The J gene is TRBJ2-7, the V gene TRBV18; unclear D gene. This CDR3 contains 13 residues. The ends were cut back, 3 bases at V and 1 base at J, with 7 bases in the middle. Germline CDR1 and CDR2: KGHSH and LQKENI. CDR3 protein: CASSPGPSYEQYF. In nucleotides, the CDR3 is TGTGCCAGCTCACCCGGGCCTTCCTACGAGCAGTACTTC. Complete variable domain (other parts from reference TRBV18 and TRBJ2-7): NAGVMQNPRHLVRRRGQEARLRCSPMKGHSHVYWYRQLPEEGLKFMVYLQKENIIDESGMPKERFSAEFPKEGPSILRIQQVVRGDSAAYFCASSPGPSYEQYFGPGTRLTVT.

This clone was detected only a few times. The rearrangement joins TRBV25-1 to TRBJ2-2; no reliable D call. The CDR3 totals 17 residues. From germline, CDR1 is MGHDK and CDR2 SYGVNS. V lost 2 bases to trimming and J lost 6 bases, with 19 bases between them. Here the CDR3 reads CASSEPTASTGPGELFF. CDR3 nucleotides: TGTGCCAGCAGTGAACCGACGGCGTCAACGGGTCCCGGGGAGCTGTTTTTT.

This clone turned up a few times. V and J are TRBV21-1 and TRBJ1-1; the tabulated D call, TRBD1, remains unverified against the DNA. TRBV21-1 corresponds to a pseudogene. The CDR3 is made up of 13 amino acids. The CDR3: CASSRDTHSEAFF. CDR3 nucleotide sequence: TGTGCCAGCAGCCGGGACACTCACTCTGAAGCTTTCTTT.

The rearrangement uses TRBV30 and TRBJ1-1; D is undetermined. The CDR3 is made up of 13 amino acids. Germline assignment: CDR1 GTSNPN and CDR2 SVGIG (reference sequence). V was clipped by 1 base and J by 5 bases, with 11 bases between them. As DNA, the CDR3 is TGTGCCTGGAGTGACGGGGTAGGGACTGAAGCTTTCTTT. Protein sequence: CAWSDGVGTEAFF.

The rearrangement uses TRBV29-1 and TRBJ2-7; D remains ambiguous. V was cut by 1 base and J by 0 bases, with 13 bases left in between. CDR1 is SQVTM, CDR2 ANQGSEA, per germline. This CDR3 is 15 amino acids long. The CDR3 here is CSVEVGDFPSYEQYF. CDR3 in DNA: TGCAGCGTTGAAGTAGGCGACTTCCCCTCCTACGAGCAGTACTTC.

Comment on this clone: An end of the junction does not agree with germline; a read error may underlie this. This chain links TRBV30 with TRBJ2-1; 7 nucleotides match TRBD1. Germline CDR1 and CDR2: GTSNPN and SVGIG (reference sequence). The CDR3 length is 13 residues. The DNA of the CDR3 is TGTGCCTGGAGCGGGACAGTCCCCCACCTTAGGGTCTTC. Residues: CAWSGTVPHLRVF.

This clone occurred a few times. V and J are TRBV29-1 and TRBJ2-1; D call uncertain. The CDR3 has 14 residues. CDR1 is SQVTM, CDR2 ANQGSEA, per germline. Trimming shortened V by 4 bases and J by 2 bases, and 12 bases separated the two germline ends. The CDR3 nucleotides are TGCAGCGTTGTGGGTGTAGAAGCCTACAATGAGCAGTTCTTC. Translation gives CSVVGVEAYNEQFF.

The genes are TRBV5-4 and TRBJ2-7, with D possibly TRBD2 on 6 matching bases. Germline CDR1 SGHNT, CDR2 YYREEE (reference sequence). Between the trimmed V and J ends, which lost 7 bases and 1 base, there was a span of 18 bases. This CDR3 region has 15 residues. CDR3 protein: CASRGLGTPSYEQYF. CDR3 coding DNA: TGTGCCAGCCGGGGATTGGGGACTCCATCCTACGAGCAGTACTTC.

The chain carries TRBV18 and TRBJ1-2; D might be TRBD1 (5 bases). V dropped 3 bases and J dropped 1 base, with 12 bases sitting between them. Germline values: CDR1 KGHSH, CDR2 LQKENI. CDR3 size: 15 residues. The CDR3 spells CASSPTTANNYGYTF. CDR3 bases: TGTGCCAGCTCACCGACGACAGCCAATAACTATGGCTACACCTTC.

The chain links TRBV6-5 to TRBJ2-5; 9 bases are a match to TRBD1. V trimming: 0 bases; J trimming: 2 bases; junction bases outside the gene matches: 4. The CDR3 totals 16 residues. The germline gives CDR1 MNHEY, CDR2 SVGAGI. CDR3 coding DNA: TGTGCCAGCAGTTACTCGACAGGGGGGAATCAAGAGACCCAGTACTTC. Translated, it gives CASSYSTGGNQETQYF.

This clone has at least ten counts. V usage is TRBV6-6 and J usage is TRBJ1-4; D gene ambiguous. Trimming stripped 6 bases from V and 0 bases from J, with 11 bases between. This CDR3 region has 15 residues. Looked up from germline, CDR1 is MNHNY and CDR2 is SVGAGI (reference sequence). This CDR3 is CASSRSVATNEKLFF. The CDR3, as DNA: TGTGCCAGCAGCCGATCGGTTGCAACTAATGAAAAACTGTTTTTT.

The chain combines TRBV11-1 with TRBJ2-1; maybe TRBD2 (6 bases). With 6 bases removed from V and 9 bases from J, the gap between germline ends came to 15 bases. Per the germline V gene, CDR1 is SGHAT and CDR2 is FQDESV (reference sequence). The CDR3 has 13 amino acids. The CDR3 reads CASRGGPAAEQFF. In DNA, the CDR3 is TGTGCCAGCAGGGGAGGACCGGCCGCTGAGCAGTTCTTC.

The chain couples TRBV19 to TRBJ2-7, with D maybe TRBD1 (6 bases). With 0 bases removed from V and 3 bases from J, the gap between germline ends came to 12 bases. CDR1 LNHDA and CDR2 SQIVND come from the germline V gene (reference sequence). The CDR3 loop spans 15 amino acids. The CDR3 DNA reads as TGTGCCAGTAGTATAGAAACAGGGAACCTCTACGAGCAGTACTTC. The encoded protein is CASSIETGNLYEQYF.

This clone was observed a few times. This sequence joins TRBV10-2 and TRBJ2-7; D perhaps matches TRBD2 (5 bases). Germline V gene lookup returns CDR1 WSHSY and CDR2 SAAADI. The CDR3 runs to 13 residues. Between the trimmed V and J ends, which lost 4 bases and 1 base, there was a span of 8 bases. CDR3 protein: CASSGQRSYEQYF. CDR3 coding DNA: TGCGCCAGCAGTGGCCAGCGGTCCTACGAGCAGTACTTC.

The chain links TRBV27 to TRBJ2-5; D is unresolved. This CDR3 region has 14 residues. CDR1 and CDR2 from the germline V gene are MNHEY and SMNVEV (reference sequence). V dropped 4 bases and J dropped 4 bases, with 13 bases sitting between them. The CDR3 DNA reads TGTGCCAGCAGTTCGCAAAGGGTAGGAGAGACCCAGTACTTC. Translated: CASSSQRVGETQYF.

This sequence joins TRBV30 and TRBJ2-1; TRBD2 is a possible D gene (5 bases). The V gene lost 0 bases and the J gene lost 0 bases, with 15 bases spanning the gap. CDR1 and CDR2 (germline): GTSNPN, SVGIG (reference sequence). The CDR3 has 17 amino acids. The CDR3 nucleotides are TGTGCCTGGAGTGTATCCCGTACTAGTTTCTCCTACAATGAGCAGTTCTTC. Translating gives CAWSVSRTSFSYNEQFF. The full variable domain, with the rest looked up from reference TRBV30 and TRBJ2-1, is SQTIHQWPATLVQPVGSPLSLECTVEGTSNPNLYWYRQAAGRGLQLLFYSVGIGQISSEVPQNLSASRPQDRQFILSSKKLLLSDSGFYLCAWSVSRTSFSYNEQFFGPGTRLTVL.

This clone was seen a few times. The rearrangement joins TRBV18 to TRBJ1-5; D uncertain. This CDR3 spans 16 amino acids. Trimming removed 5 bases from V and 1 base from J, with 15 bases in between. Per germline, CDR1 KGHSH and CDR2 LQKENI. The CDR3: CASSEMTTTSNQPQHF. CDR3 nucleotides: TGTGCCAGCTCAGAAATGACCACAACCAGCAATCAGCCCCAGCATTTT. Combining the CDR3 with reference TRBV18 and TRBJ1-5 gives the whole variable domain NAGVMQNPRHLVRRRGQEARLRCSPMKGHSHVYWYRQLPEEGLKFMVYLQKENIIDESGMPKERFSAEFPKEGPSILRIQQVVRGDSAAYFCASSEMTTTSNQPQHFGDGTRLSIL.

The chain is built from TRBV23-1 and TRBJ2-7, with D perhaps matching TRBD2 (6 bases). TRBV23-1 counts as an open reading frame of uncertain function. This CDR3 contains 11 residues. V was cut by 8 bases and J by 6 bases, with 11 bases left in between. CDR3 bases: TGCGCCAGCCAAAACGGGGGCGAGCAGTACTTC. As protein: CASQNGGEQYF.

The chain links TRBV20-1 to TRBJ1-1; D is possibly TRBD1 (6 bases). V lost 7 bases and J 1 base, leaving 7 bases between the germline ends. CDR1 is DFQATT and CDR2 is SNEGSKA in the germline V gene (reference sequence). The CDR3 is made up of 11 amino acids. The CDR3 region has the DNA TGCAGTGGGGGGCAGAACACTGAAGCTTTCTTT. The encoded protein is CSGGQNTEAFF.

The chain couples TRBV4-1 to TRBJ2-7; D may be TRBD2 (6 bases). The CDR3 loop spans 14 amino acids. Trimming removed 6 bases from V and 0 bases from J, with 12 bases in between. Germline V gene data show CDR1 as MGHRA and CDR2 as YSYEKL. The CDR3 region is CASSKGLSSYEQYF. The CDR3, as DNA: TGCGCCAGCAGTAAGGGACTCAGCTCCTACGAGCAGTACTTC.

There are a few counts of this clone. The chain is built from TRBV30 and TRBJ1-1; the D is unclear. V was shortened by 3 bases and J by 3 bases, with 11 bases between the two germline ends. Germline V gives CDR1 GTSNPN, CDR2 SVGIG (reference sequence). This CDR3 spans 13 amino acids. As DNA, the CDR3 is TGTGCCTGGAGACAATCCCTTTACACTGAAGCTTTCTTT. It encodes CAWRQSLYTEAFF.

This clone was counted a few times. The chain has TRBV5-1 and TRBJ2-1; D not resolved. Per germline, CDR1 SGHRS and CDR2 YFSETQ. The CDR3 is 11 residues long. The germline V and J ends were trimmed by 2 bases and 8 bases, with 5 bases remaining between them. CDR3 residues: CASSFLDEQFF. CDR3 sequence (DNA): TGCGCCAGCAGCTTCCTTGATGAGCAGTTCTTC.

The chain links TRBV4-1 to TRBJ2-4; 15 positions agree with TRBD2. V lost 3 bases to trimming and J lost 3 bases; unmatched junction nucleotides: 6. This CDR3 region has 18 residues. Germline CDR1 is MGHRA and CDR2 is YSYEKL. The CDR3 loop reads CASSHGLAGGHGKNIQYF. The CDR3 DNA sequence: TGCGCCAGCAGCCATGGACTAGCGGGGGGGCATGGCAAAAACATTCAGTACTTC.

This clone was counted only a few times. The chain is built from TRBV2 and TRBJ2-3, with 10 bases matching TRBD2. Germline CDR1 reads SNHLY; CDR2 reads FYNNEI. CDR3 length: 16 residues. V lost 4 bases, J lost 2 bases, and 6 bases stayed unmatched. This chain's CDR3 is CASSASSGRATDTQYF. The CDR3 bases are TGTGCCAGCAGTGCCTCAAGCGGGAGGGCCACAGATACGCAGTATTTT.